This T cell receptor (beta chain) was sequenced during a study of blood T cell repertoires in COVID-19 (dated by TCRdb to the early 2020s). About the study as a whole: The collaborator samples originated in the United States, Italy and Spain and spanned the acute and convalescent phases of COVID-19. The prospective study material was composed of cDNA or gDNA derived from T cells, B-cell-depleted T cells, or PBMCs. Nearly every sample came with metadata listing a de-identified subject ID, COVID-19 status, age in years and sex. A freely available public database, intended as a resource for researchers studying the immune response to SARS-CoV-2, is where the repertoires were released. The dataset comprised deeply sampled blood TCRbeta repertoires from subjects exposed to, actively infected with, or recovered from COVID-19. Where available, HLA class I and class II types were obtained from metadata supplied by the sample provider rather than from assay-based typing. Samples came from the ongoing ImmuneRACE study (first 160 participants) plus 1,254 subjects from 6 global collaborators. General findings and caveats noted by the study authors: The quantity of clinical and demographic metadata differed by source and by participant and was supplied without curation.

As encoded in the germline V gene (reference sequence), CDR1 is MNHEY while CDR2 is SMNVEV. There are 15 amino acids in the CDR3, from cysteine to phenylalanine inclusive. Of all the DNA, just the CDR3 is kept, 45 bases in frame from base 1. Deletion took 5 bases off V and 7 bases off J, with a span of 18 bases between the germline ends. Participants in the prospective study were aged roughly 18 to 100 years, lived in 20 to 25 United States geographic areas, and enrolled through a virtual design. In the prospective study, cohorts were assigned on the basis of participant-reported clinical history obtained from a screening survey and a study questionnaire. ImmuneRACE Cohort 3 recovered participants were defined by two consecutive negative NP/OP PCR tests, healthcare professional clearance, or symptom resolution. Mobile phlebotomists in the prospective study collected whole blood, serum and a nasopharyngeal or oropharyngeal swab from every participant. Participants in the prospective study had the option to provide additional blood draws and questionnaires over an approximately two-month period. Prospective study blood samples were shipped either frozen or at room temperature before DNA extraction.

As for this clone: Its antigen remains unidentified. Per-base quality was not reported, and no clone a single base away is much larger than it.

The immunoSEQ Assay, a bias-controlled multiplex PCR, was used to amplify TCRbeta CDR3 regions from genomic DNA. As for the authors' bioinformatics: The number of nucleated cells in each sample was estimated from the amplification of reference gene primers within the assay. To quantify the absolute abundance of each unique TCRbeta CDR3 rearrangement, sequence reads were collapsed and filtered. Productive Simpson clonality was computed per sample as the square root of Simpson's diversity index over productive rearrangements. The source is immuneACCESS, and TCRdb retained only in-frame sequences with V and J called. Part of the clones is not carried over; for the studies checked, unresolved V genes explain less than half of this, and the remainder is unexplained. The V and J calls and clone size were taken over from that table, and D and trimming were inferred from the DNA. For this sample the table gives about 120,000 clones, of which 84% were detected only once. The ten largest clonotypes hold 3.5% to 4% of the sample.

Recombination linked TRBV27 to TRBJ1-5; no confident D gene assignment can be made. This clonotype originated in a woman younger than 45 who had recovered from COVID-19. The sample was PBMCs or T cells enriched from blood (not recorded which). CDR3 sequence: CASSTGGGLGQPQHF. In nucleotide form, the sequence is TGTGCCAGCAGTACCGGAGGAGGGTTGGGCCAGCCCCAGCATTTT.